The 4 T cell receptor beta chains in this list originate from one sample, sequenced in a study of CXCR3-negative and CXCR3-positive naive CD8 T cells. Study results and caveats: A higher hydrophobicity marked the TRB CDR3s of CXCR3-positive naive cells versus CXCR3-negative naive cells.

UMI-tagged TRB cDNA libraries were built via 5' RACE. Using the 5' RACE reads, TCRdb records one entry per CDR3 protein without DNA. The ten most abundant clones cover around 0.5% of a sample with 150,000 to 180,000 distinct CDR3 sequences. The antigens for these receptors are not known. Sequencing was done on a sample of naive CXCR3+ CD8+ T cells from blood. Subset denoted: CD45RO-CCR7+CD27+CD95- naive CD8+ T cells expressing CXCR3 (TNR3+). Receptors were obtained from a human donor in good health. Some clones in this sample may be carry-over from other donors' samples.

The chain joins TRBV29-1 to TRBJ1-1; there is no DNA to check the TCRdb D call of TRBD1. Germline V CDR1 and CDR2: SQVTM, ANQGSEA. CDR3 length: 14 residues. CDR3 loop: CSVEVGLGDTEAFF.

CDR3 sequence: CASILQNNYGYTF. The chain has TRBV13 and TRBJ1-2. CDR1 PRHDT and CDR2 FYEKMQ come from the germline V gene (reference sequence). The CDR3 extends over 13 amino acids.

The chain uses TRBV20-1 and TRBJ1-1; TCRdb selects TRBD1, and the lack of DNA leaves this call unchecked. Per the germline V gene, CDR1 is DFQATT and CDR2 is SNEGSKA (reference sequence). This CDR3 contains 16 residues. This CDR3 is CSAKGREVFGNTEAFF.

The chain employs TRBV20-1 and TRBJ2-3; the TCRdb call, TRBD1, lacks DNA for checking. Looked up from germline, CDR1 is DFQATT and CDR2 is SNEGSKA (reference sequence). This CDR3 region has 14 residues. The CDR3 sequence is CSARVAPSTDTQYF.